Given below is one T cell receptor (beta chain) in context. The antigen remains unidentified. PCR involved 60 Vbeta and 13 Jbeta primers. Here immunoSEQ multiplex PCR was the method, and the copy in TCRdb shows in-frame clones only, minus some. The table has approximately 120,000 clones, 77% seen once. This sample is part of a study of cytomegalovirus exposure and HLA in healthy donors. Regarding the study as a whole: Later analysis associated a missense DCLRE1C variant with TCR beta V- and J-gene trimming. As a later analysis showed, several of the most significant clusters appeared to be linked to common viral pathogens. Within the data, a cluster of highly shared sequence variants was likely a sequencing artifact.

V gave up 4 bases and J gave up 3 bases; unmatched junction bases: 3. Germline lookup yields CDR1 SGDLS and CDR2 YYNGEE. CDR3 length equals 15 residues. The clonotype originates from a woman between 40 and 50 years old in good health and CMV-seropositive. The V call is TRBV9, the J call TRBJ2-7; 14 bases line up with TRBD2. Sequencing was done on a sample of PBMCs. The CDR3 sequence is CASSLGTSGSYEQYF. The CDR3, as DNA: TGTGCCAGCAGCCTCGGGACTAGCGGGAGCTACGAGCAGTACTTC.